The present entry profiles one T cell receptor (beta chain) with its context. Antigen: not known. From germline, CDR1 is MDHEN and CDR2 SYDVKM. The CDR3 sequence is 15 residues long. The germline V and J ends were trimmed by 2 bases and 2 bases, with 13 bases remaining between them. These data originate in a study of T cells in tuberculosis. Study-wide background: This South African cohort compared adolescents with or without latent tuberculosis against adults with active tuberculosis.

Whole-study results and caveats: Active tuberculosis patients had shorter CDR3-alpha; the beta difference was nonsignificant. Samples were chosen by availability of cryopreserved specimens. Active tuberculosis TCR-alpha repertoires lay closer to GMM-specific TCRs than IGRA-negative controls, suggesting clonal expansion.

The protocol was immunoSEQ multiplex PCR, while the TCRdb copy is restricted to in-frame clones and leaves out a portion. This sample has roughly 45,000 clones, with 94% found just once. The genes are TRBV28 and TRBJ2-7; D ambiguous. This receptor was identified in a donor aged 5-35 years with latent tuberculosis or without tuberculosis infection. Some clones in this sample may be carry-over from other donors' samples. What was sequenced was PBMCs. CDR3 protein: CASSLAGFKPYEQYF. DNA for the CDR3: TGTGCCAGCAGTTTAGCAGGCTTTAAACCCTACGAGCAGTACTTC.